One sample yielded the 20 T cell receptor beta chains listed below, sequenced in a study of CD4 T cell repertoires in COVID-19. No culture step preceded sequencing of the ex vivo isolated memory T cells. Repertoires were generated with immunoSEQ multiplex PCR, while TCRdb's copy carries only in-frame clones and drops some. The sample holds roughly 23,000 clones, roughly 91% seen once. The sequences come from central memory CD4+ T cells from blood, collected before the COVID-19 pandemic. All receptors come from a human donor who had COVID-19.

The V gene is TRBV28, the J gene TRBJ2-1, with D possibly TRBD1 on 6 matching bases. V was pared by 6 bases and J by 8 bases, with 17 bases between. Germline CDR1 reads MDHEN; CDR2 reads SYDVKM. The CDR3 consists of 14 residues. The CDR3 here is CASSTHPTGDEQFF. CDR3 nucleotides: TGTGCCAGCAGCACCCACCCGACAGGTGATGAGCAGTTCTTC.

The chain carries TRBV10-3 and TRBJ2-5; TRBD1 might be the D (5 bases). This CDR3 contains 14 residues. V lost 6 bases, J lost 5 bases, and 16 bases lay in between. CDR1 is ENHRY, CDR2 SYGVKD, per germline. CDR3 loop: CAIRMTASSETQYF. The CDR3 bases are TGTGCCATCAGGATGACAGCATCGAGTGAGACCCAGTACTTC.

This clone has just one count. The rearrangement links TRBV28 to TRBJ1-2; tentative D call: TRBD1 (5 bases). Trimming took off 6 bases at V and 4 bases at J, with 12 bases between the two ends. The CDR3 sequence is 13 residues long. Germline loops: CDR1 MDHEN, CDR2 SYDVKM. This chain's CDR3 is CASRLRGVYGYTF. In nucleotides, the CDR3 is TGTGCCAGCAGGCTCCGGGGGGTCTATGGCTACACCTTC.

The V and J genes are TRBV10-3 and TRBJ1-1, with D perhaps TRBD1 (6 bases). CDR1 and CDR2 from the germline V gene are ENHRY and SYGVKD. V lost 6 bases to trimming and J lost 2 bases, with 10 bases between them. The CDR3 totals 13 residues. The CDR3 DNA follows: TGTGCCATCAGCCAGGACAGCAACACTGAAGCTTTCTTT. The encoded protein is CAISQDSNTEAFF.

This rearrangement joins TRBV9 to TRBJ1-6; D remains ambiguous. This CDR3 has 14 amino acids. V dropped 0 bases and J dropped 8 bases, with 9 bases sitting between them. Germline CDR1 is SGDLS and CDR2 is YYNGEE. The CDR3 bases are TGTGCCAGCAGCGTAGCTTACCGAGATTCACCCCTCCACTTT. This sequence encodes CASSVAYRDSPLHF.

The chain carries TRBV10-3 and TRBJ2-3; TRBD2 might be the D (5 bases). The CDR3 is made up of 15 amino acids. Germline-derived CDR1 and CDR2 are ENHRY and SYGVKD. Trimming left V 3 bases short and J 4 bases short, with 14 bases between. The CDR3, as DNA: TGTGCCATCAGTGACTGGACTGTATTGGCAGATACGCAGTATTTT. It is translated as CAISDWTVLADTQYF.

This sequence joins TRBV19 and TRBJ1-4, with a tentative D call TRBD1 (5 bases). Looked up from germline, CDR1 is LNHDA and CDR2 is SQIVND (reference sequence). This CDR3 has 16 residues. With 1 base removed from V and 0 bases from J, the gap between germline ends came to 9 bases. The CDR3 reads CASSIVTAATNEKLFF. In nucleotides, the CDR3 is TGTGCCAGTAGTATAGTGACAGCCGCAACTAATGAAAAACTGTTTTTT.

The rearrangement links TRBV5-1 to TRBJ2-3; D uncertain. V was trimmed by 1 base and J by 0 bases, leaving 6 bases between them. The CDR3 has 14 amino acids. CDR1 is SGHRS, CDR2 YFSETQ, per germline. The CDR3 sequence: CASSLTVSTDTQYF. In nucleotides, the CDR3 is TGCGCCAGCAGCTTGACTGTTAGCACAGATACGCAGTATTTT.

This rearrangement joins TRBV11-2 to TRBJ2-7, with 9 bases identical to TRBD1. The CDR3 consists of 15 residues. J lost 5 bases, V lost 0 bases, and 5 bases had no gene match. Per germline, CDR1 SGHAT and CDR2 FQNNGV. This chain's CDR3 is CASSLERTGEDEQYF. The CDR3 nucleotides read TGTGCCAGCAGCTTAGAACGGACAGGGGAGGACGAGCAGTACTTC.

V usage is TRBV5-1 and J usage is TRBJ2-7, with TRBD1 as a possible D gene (6 bases). CDR3 size: 17 residues. V was trimmed by 3 bases and J by 3 bases, leaving 22 bases between them. Per germline, CDR1 SGHRS and CDR2 YFSETQ. This chain's CDR3 is CASSSSSYRAQGYEQYF. The CDR3 DNA reads as TGCGCCAGCAGCTCGAGCTCCTACAGGGCTCAAGGCTACGAGCAGTACTTC.

The chain is built from TRBV10-2 and TRBJ2-2; D not resolved. The V end lost 11 bases, the J end lost 5 bases, and 18 bases lay between the germline ends. The CDR3 sequence is 14 residues long. The V gene's germline CDR1 is WSHSY and CDR2 SAAADI. CDR3 in DNA: TGCGCCCTGGCCCCTACTCAGGTTACCGGGGAGCTGTTTTTT. Protein: CALAPTQVTGELFF.

The chain recombines TRBV19 with TRBJ1-1; 8 bases fit TRBD1. Germline values: CDR1 LNHDA, CDR2 SQIVND (reference sequence). Trimming at V came to 5 bases and at J to 1 base, leaving 12 bases not matched to a gene. The CDR3 runs 17 residues. The CDR3 sequence is CASSVLPPTGANTEAFF. CDR3 DNA sequence: TGTGCCAGTAGTGTTCTACCTCCGACAGGGGCGAACACTGAAGCTTTCTTT. The variable domain in full, with the rest retrieved from reference TRBV19 and TRBJ1-1, is DGGITQSPKYLFRKEGQNVTLSCEQNLNHDAMYWYRQDPGQGLRLIYYSQIVNDFQKGDIAEGYSVSREKKESFPLTVTSAQKNPTAFYLCASSVLPPTGANTEAFFGQGTRLTVV.

The chain links TRBV29-1 to TRBJ2-7, with TRBD1 identical over 9 bases. The CDR3 is 13 residues long. J lost 2 bases, V lost 4 bases, and 3 bases had no gene match. The germline V gene has CDR1 SQVTM and CDR2 ANQGSEA. CDR3 in DNA: TGCAGCGTTGGTGGGGACAGGGCCTACGAGCAGTACTTC. Amino acid sequence: CSVGGDRAYEQYF.

This clone was observed once. The chain uses TRBV28 and TRBJ2-7; tentatively, D is TRBD2 (7 bases). V was clipped by 6 bases and J by 4 bases, with 16 bases between them. The germline gives CDR1 MDHEN, CDR2 SYDVKM. The CDR3 has 14 residues. This CDR3 reads CASRGGAEVYEQYF. In DNA form, the CDR3 reads TGTGCCAGCAGGGGGGGGGCCGAAGTATACGAGCAGTACTTC.

The gene calls are TRBV6-1 and TRBJ1-3; 11 nucleotides align to TRBD1. This CDR3 is 15 amino acids long. With 6 bases clipped from V and 1 base from J, the junction kept 2 bases outside the gene matches. The germline CDR1 and CDR2 sequences are MNHNS and SASEGT. CDR3 region: CASRGQGGSGNTIYF. CDR3 nucleotide sequence: TGTGCCAGCAGGGGACAGGGGGGATCTGGAAACACCATATATTTT.

The V and J genes are TRBV18 and TRBJ2-7; 8 positions match TRBD1. In germline, CDR1 is KGHSH, CDR2 LQKENI. The CDR3 is 15 amino acids. V lost 5 bases to trimming and J lost 2 bases; unmatched junction nucleotides: 8. The CDR3 loop is CASSSTGAPTYEQYF. CDR3 DNA: TGTGCCAGCTCATCGACAGGGGCCCCAACCTACGAGCAGTACTTC.

This clone was counted a single time. V is TRBV15 and J is TRBJ2-5; D possibly corresponds to TRBD1 (7 bases). Germline CDR1 reads LNHNV; CDR2 reads YYDKDF (reference sequence). V shed 3 bases and J shed 5 bases, with 19 bases lying between them. CDR3 length equals 16 residues. CDR3 amino acids: CATSSDRRGLRETQYF. CDR3 nucleotide sequence: TGTGCCACCAGCAGCGACAGGAGGGGGCTCAGGGAGACCCAGTACTTC. The variable domain in full, completed from reference TRBV15 and TRBJ2-5, reads DAMVIQNPRYQVTQFGKPVTLSCSQTLNHNVMYWYQQKSSQAPKLLFHYYDKDFNNEADTPDNFQSRRPNTSFCFLDIRSPGLGDTAMYLCATSSDRRGLRETQYFGPGTRLLVL.

Only a few counts were recorded for this clone. This rearrangement joins TRBV2 to TRBJ2-7; D may be TRBD1 (5 bases). The CDR3 runs 14 residues. Germline CDR1 reads SNHLY; CDR2 reads FYNNEI. Between the trimmed V and J ends, which lost 5 bases and 2 bases, there was a span of 13 bases. This chain's CDR3 is CASSKQVDTYEQYF. CDR3 coding DNA: TGTGCCAGCAGTAAACAGGTGGACACCTACGAGCAGTACTTC.

This clone was observed a handful of times. The chain combines TRBV6-5 with TRBJ2-7; tentatively, D is TRBD1 (5 bases). In germline, CDR1 is MNHEY, CDR2 SVGAGI. CDR3 length: 14 amino acids. V lost 6 bases to trimming and J lost 2 bases, with 14 bases between them. The CDR3 region is CASSQSTGAYEQYF. CDR3 sequence (DNA): TGTGCCAGCAGCCAATCCACAGGCGCCTACGAGCAGTACTTC.

In the case of this clone: This specimen includes other DNA sequences encoding the same CDR3. The chain combines TRBV5-1 with TRBJ1-6, with D perhaps matching TRBD1 (6 bases). The CDR3 covers 18 residues. The germline CDR1 and CDR2 sequences are SGHRS and YFSETQ. Between the trimmed V and J ends, which lost 0 bases and 6 bases, there was a span of 19 bases. CDR3 nucleotide sequence: TGCGCCAGCAGCTTGGAAGGGGGGGGCGGGGCGGGTAATTCACCCCTCCACTTT. Translated, it gives CASSLEGGGGAGNSPLHF.